The 3 T cell receptor beta chains in this list originate from one sample, sequenced in a study of OX40 agonist ivuxolimab in advanced cancers. Data came from immunoSEQ multiplex PCR; TCRdb stores just in-frame clones and leaves some out. Of 70,000 or so clones listed, roughly four fifths are singletons. Here the sequenced sample was CD4+ or CD8+ T cells sorted from blood, taken in a trial of the OX40 agonist ivuxolimab. These TCRs come from an adult with an advanced solid tumor such as melanoma, head and neck, liver or kidney cancer.

Concerning this clone itself: A junction boundary mismatches the germline segment, possibly from a read error. The chain carries TRBV19 and TRBJ1-4, with TRBD1 identical over 8 bases. CDR1 LNHDA and CDR2 SQIVND come from the germline V gene (reference sequence). The CDR3 has 14 amino acids. This CDR3 is CASSTPGQAIPGVF. The CDR3 DNA is TGTGCCAGTAGTACCCCGGGACAGGCCATACCCGGGGTTTTT.

The chain couples TRBV4-1 to TRBJ2-2; 10 nucleotides agree with TRBD2. The germline CDR1 and CDR2 sequences are MGHRA and YSYEKL. J gave up 1 base and V 1 base, and 3 bases lay outside the gene matches. This CDR3 comprises 17 residues. The CDR3 sequence: CASSQGASGGNTGELFF. The CDR3 DNA is TGCGCCAGCAGCCAAGGCGCTAGCGGGGGGAACACCGGGGAGCTGTTTTTT.

A single count supports this clone. This chain connects TRBV28 to TRBJ2-7; TRBD1 agrees at 7 bases. The trim removed 3 bases at V and 6 bases at J, leaving 5 bases unmatched. Germline V gene sequence: CDR1 MDHEN, CDR2 SYDVKM. This CDR3 spans 13 amino acids. Here the CDR3 reads CASSLGTAPEQYV. As DNA, the CDR3 is TGTGCCAGCAGTTTGGGGACAGCGCCCGAGCAGTACGTC.